This entry lists 28 T cell receptor beta chains sequenced from one sample in a study of beta chain features in type 1 diabetes. Expressed TCRB transcripts were sequenced after all isolated RNA was converted to cDNA. Profiling relied on immunoSEQ multiplex PCR, and the TCRdb table lists in-frame clones only, not all of them. The repertoire includes a few hundred thousand clones, 25% to 35% of them detected once, and 0.065% sits in the top ten. Material: naive CD4+ T cells from blood. The receptors were gathered from a man younger than 35 in good health.

This clone appeared a few times. The chain combines TRBV15 with TRBJ2-3; 9 bases agree with TRBD2. Germline CDR1 reads LNHNV; CDR2 reads YYDKDF (reference sequence). This CDR3 is 15 amino acids long. Unmatched junction bases numbered 2, after V lost 1 base and J lost 3 bases. CDR3 bases: TGTGCCACCAGCAGAGTAGCGGGAGAAACAGATACGCAGTATTTT. This gives the protein CATSRVAGETDTQYF. Based on the CDR3 plus reference TRBV15 and TRBJ2-3, the full variable domain is DAMVIQNPRYQVTQFGKPVTLSCSQTLNHNVMYWYQQKSSQAPKLLFHYYDKDFNNEADTPDNFQSRRPNTSFCFLDIRSPGLGDTAMYLCATSRVAGETDTQYFGPGTRLTVL.

This clone was seen only a few times. The rearrangement uses TRBV7-2 and TRBJ2-1, with 10 nucleotides matching TRBD1. This CDR3 has 15 amino acids. Germline V gives CDR1 SGHTA, CDR2 FQGNSA. The V and J ends lost 5 bases and 9 bases, in that order; junction bases with no gene match: 10. CDR3: CASSLRQGARGEQFF. The CDR3 DNA reads TGTGCCAGCAGCCTAAGACAGGGGGCGCGAGGTGAGCAGTTCTTC.

The V call is TRBV11-1, the J call TRBJ2-4; D may be TRBD1 or TRBD2 (6 bases each). The CDR3 spans 14 residues. Germline V lookup: CDR1 SGHAT, CDR2 FQDESV (reference sequence). The V end was cut by 5 bases, the J end by 9 bases, with 17 bases between. CDR3 region: CASSPGGLESIQYF. CDR3 nucleotide sequence: TGTGCCAGCAGCCCTGGGGGGCTCGAAAGCATTCAGTACTTC.

This rearrangement joins TRBV29-1 to TRBJ2-3; 10 nucleotides line up with TRBD1. This CDR3 has 11 amino acids. CDR1 and CDR2 from the germline V gene are SQVTM and ANQGSEA. V trimming: 6 bases; J trimming: 14 bases; junction bases outside the gene matches: 8. This chain's CDR3 is CSVLEGDRGYF. The CDR3 DNA is TGCAGCGTCCTAGAGGGGGACAGGGGGTATTTT.

The chain joins TRBV23-1 to TRBJ2-3; tentatively, D is TRBD1 (6 bases). TRBV23-1 is designated an ORF whose function remains uncertain. Between the trimmed V and J ends, which lost 6 bases and 3 bases, there was a span of 19 bases. The CDR3 has 16 residues. The CDR3 sequence: CASSQVGRGRTDTQYF. The CDR3 coding sequence is TGCGCCAGCAGCCAAGTCGGCAGGGGTAGAACAGATACGCAGTATTTT.

The table lists this clone with a few counts. CDR3: CSGRGSYGYTF. CDR3 sequence (DNA): TGCAGCGGGAGGGGGAGCTATGGCTACACCTTC. This chain joins TRBV29-1 and TRBJ1-2, with D perhaps TRBD1 (6 bases). CDR3 length: 11 amino acids. Deletions cut 7 bases from V and 4 bases from J, with 10 bases between. Germline lookup yields CDR1 SQVTM and CDR2 ANQGSEA. The variable domain in full, with the rest retrieved from reference TRBV29-1 and TRBJ1-2, is SAVISQKPSRDICQRGTSLTIQCQVDSQVTMMFWYRQQPGQSLTLIATANQGSEATYESGFVIDKFPISRPNLTFSTLTVSNMSPEDSSIYLCSGRGSYGYTFGSGTRLTVV.

The CDR3 is CASSLALSEQNEQYF. Written as DNA, the CDR3 is TGCGCCAGCAGCTTGGCTTTAAGCGAACAGAACGAGCAGTACTTC. V gene TRBV5-1 combines with J gene TRBJ2-7; unclear D gene. The CDR3 runs 15 residues. V was clipped by 0 bases and J by 5 bases, with 15 bases between them. Germline CDR1 reads SGHRS; CDR2 reads YFSETQ.

This clone was recorded a few times. The chain has TRBV5-1 and TRBJ2-3, with D perhaps assigned TRBD1 or TRBD2 (6 bases each). Germline V CDR1 and CDR2: SGHRS, YFSETQ. The CDR3 contains 15 residues. V shed 2 bases and J shed 0 bases, with 10 bases lying between them. CDR3 bases: TGCGCCAGCAGCTTCGGGGGCGGGAGCACAGATACGCAGTATTTT. Translating gives CASSFGGGSTDTQYF.

This clone was detected a few times. The genes are TRBV6-6 and TRBJ2-7; no clear D. CDR3 size: 15 residues. Trimming shortened V by 2 bases and J by 0 bases, and 11 bases separated the two germline ends. Germline lookup yields CDR1 MNHNY and CDR2 SVGAGI (reference sequence). The CDR3 bases are TGTGCCAGCAGTTACCGAGCCGTTGGCTCCTACGAGCAGTACTTC. Translation: CASSYRAVGSYEQYF.

The chain combines TRBV29-1 with TRBJ2-1, with TRBD1 identical over 11 bases. Germline V gene sequence: CDR1 SQVTM, CDR2 ANQGSEA. The CDR3 extends over 15 amino acids. The ends lost 3 bases at V and 4 bases at J; junction bases unmatched: 5. The CDR3 reads CSVEAGTGGYNEQFF. For the CDR3, the DNA is TGCAGCGTTGAGGCCGGGACAGGGGGATACAATGAGCAGTTCTTC.

The chain carries TRBV5-6 and TRBJ1-4; weak D call: TRBD1 (6 bases). The CDR3 covers 15 residues. V lost 4 bases to trimming and J lost 7 bases, with 17 bases between them. Looked up from germline, CDR1 is SGHDT and CDR2 is YYEEEE. CDR3 nucleotides: TGTGCCAGCAGCGCAGACAGGTCGGAGAGTGAAAAACTGTTTTTT. Its translation: CASSADRSESEKLFF. Complete variable domain (other parts from reference TRBV5-6 and TRBJ1-4): DAGVTQSPTHLIKTRGQQVTLRCSPKSGHDTVSWYQQALGQGPQFIFQYYEEEERQRGNFPDRFSGHQFPNYSSELNVNALLLGDSALYLCASSADRSESEKLFFGSGTQLSVL.

In its sample, this clone was seen a few times. V and J are TRBV15 and TRBJ1-1, with D maybe TRBD1 (5 bases). CDR3 length: 14 residues. Germline values: CDR1 LNHNV, CDR2 YYDKDF (reference sequence). Trimming removed 0 bases at V and 5 bases at J, with 10 bases between. The chain's CDR3 is CATSRDPKGTEAFF. The CDR3 DNA follows: TGTGCCACCAGCAGAGATCCCAAGGGGACTGAAGCTTTCTTT.

This clone was observed a few times. The chain has TRBV29-1 and TRBJ2-5; 8 nucleotides match TRBD1. The CDR3 sequence is 13 residues long. Trimming took 6 bases from V and 7 from J; bases not matched to a gene: 10. The V gene's germline CDR1 is SQVTM and CDR2 ANQGSEA. DNA for the CDR3: TGCAGCGTAGCCGGACAGGGCGATCGGACCCAGTACTTC. Protein: CSVAGQGDRTQYF.

V gene TRBV29-1 combines with J gene TRBJ2-1, with TRBD2 identical over 7 bases. This CDR3 is built from 13 residues. CDR1 SQVTM and CDR2 ANQGSEA come from the germline V gene. V shed 1 base and J 3 bases; nucleotides not matched to a gene: 0. CDR3 nucleotide sequence: TGCAGCGTTGAAGGCGGGAGCTACAATGAGCAGTTCTTC. Protein: CSVEGGSYNEQFF.

This clone was seen a handful of times. The chain joins TRBV11-2 to TRBJ2-3; the match to TRBD2 covers 15 bases. CDR3 length: 17 residues. V lost 5 bases to trimming and J lost 0 bases; unmatched junction nucleotides: 3. Germline CDR1 is SGHAT and CDR2 is FQNNGV. The CDR3 region has the DNA TGTGCCAGCAGCCCAGGGACTAGCGGGAGGAGCACAGATACGCAGTATTTT. Its protein is CASSPGTSGRSTDTQYF.

In its sample, this clone was seen a few times. The CDR3 region is CASSPPAKNIQYF. The CDR3 nucleotides are TGTGCCAGCAGCCCACCCGCCAAAAACATTCAGTACTTC. This chain links TRBV14 with TRBJ2-4; D ambiguous. CDR1 and CDR2 (germline): SGHDN, FVKESK. Trimming removed 4 bases from V and 1 base from J, with 5 bases in between. This CDR3 spans 13 amino acids.

About this clone itself: The identical CDR3 is also encoded by other nucleotide sequences in the sample. The rearrangement links TRBV9 to TRBJ2-3; D gene unclear. The germline V gene encodes CDR1 SGDLS and CDR2 YYNGEE. The V gene lost 8 bases and the J gene lost 1 base, with 8 bases spanning the gap. The CDR3 is 12 amino acids. The CDR3 DNA reads as TGTGCCAGTAGCCAGGGCACAGATACGCAGTATTTT. It is translated as CASSQGTDTQYF.

This clone was picked up a small number of times. The J gene is TRBJ2-5, the V gene TRBV6-5; TRBD2 matches 11 bases. CDR3 length: 14 amino acids. Germline values: CDR1 MNHEY, CDR2 SVGAGI. Trimming at V came to 6 bases and at J to 5 bases, leaving 5 bases not matched to a gene. DNA of the CDR3: TGTGCCAGCAGAGTAGCGGGAGGGGCTGAGACCCAGTACTTC. Residues: CASRVAGGAETQYF.

This clone was found a few times. This chain uses TRBV5-6 with TRBJ2-6; D possibly matches TRBD1 or TRBD2 (5 bases each). CDR1 is SGHDT and CDR2 is YYEEEE in the germline V gene. V lost 3 bases and J lost 2, with 9 bases in between. This CDR3 region has 15 residues. The CDR3 DNA reads as TGTGCCAGCAGCTCAGGGAGTACTGGGGCCAACGTCCTGACTTTC. It translates to CASSSGSTGANVLTF.

The chain couples TRBV9 to TRBJ2-1; unclear D gene. Trimming shortened V by 0 bases and J by 6 bases, and 10 bases separated the two germline ends. This CDR3 contains 14 residues. Germline CDR1 reads SGDLS; CDR2 reads YYNGEE. Here the CDR3 DNA reads TGTGCCAGCAGCGTAGAGGTCGCAACCAATGAGCAGTTCTTC. Translated: CASSVEVATNEQFF.

In its sample, this clone was seen a few times. The rearrangement uses TRBV5-1 and TRBJ2-2; D perhaps matches TRBD1 (6 bases). CDR1 is SGHRS, CDR2 YFSETQ, per germline. This CDR3 region has 14 residues. Trimming shortened V by 3 bases and J by 1 base, and 7 bases separated the two germline ends. The CDR3 protein is CASSSTGNTGELFF. The CDR3 DNA follows: TGCGCCAGCAGCTCGACAGGGAACACCGGGGAGCTGTTTTTT.

This clone was counted between two and nine times. The chain recombines TRBV30 with TRBJ1-5; D is ambiguous. Germline CDR1 GTSNPN, CDR2 SVGIG (reference sequence). This CDR3 is 11 amino acids long. The germline V and J ends were trimmed by 0 bases and 9 bases, with 6 bases remaining between them. CDR3 amino acids: CAWSVSGPQHF. The DNA of the CDR3 is TGTGCCTGGAGTGTCTCGGGGCCCCAGCATTTT.

This clone was counted only a few times. The chain combines TRBV30 with TRBJ2-4; D could derive from TRBD1 or TRBD2 (5 bases each). Per germline, CDR1 GTSNPN and CDR2 SVGIG (reference sequence). Trimming pared 3 bases from V and 9 bases from J, leaving 15 bases between. The CDR3 totals 13 residues. The DNA for the CDR3 is TGTGCCTGGAGACAGGAACTAGATGGCATTCAGTACTTC. Its protein is CAWRQELDGIQYF.

This clone was picked up a small number of times. This chain joins TRBV7-2 and TRBJ2-7; weak D call: TRBD1 (6 bases). The CDR3 sequence is 15 residues long. V was shortened by 0 bases and J by 4 bases, with 13 bases between the two germline ends. CDR1 and CDR2 (germline): SGHTA, FQGNSA. Written as DNA, the CDR3 is TGTGCCAGCAGCTTAGCAGCCCAGGGGCAATACGAGCAGTACTTC. Protein: CASSLAAQGQYEQYF.

A few counts support this clone. The chain has TRBV5-1 and TRBJ2-5; D might be TRBD2 (6 bases). Germline V CDR1 and CDR2: SGHRS, YFSETQ. The CDR3 contains 13 residues. The V and J ends lost 1 base and 7 bases respectively, with 11 bases between them. The CDR3, as DNA: TGCGCCAGCAGCTTGCCTAGCGAGGGGACCCAGTACTTC. Translated: CASSLPSEGTQYF. Complete variable domain (other parts from reference TRBV5-1 and TRBJ2-5): KAGVTQTPRYLIKTRGQQVTLSCSPISGHRSVSWYQQTPGQGLQFLFEYFSETQRNKGNFPGRFSGRQFSNSRSEMNVSTLELGDSALYLCASSLPSEGTQYFGPGTRLLVL.

This chain joins TRBV4-1 and TRBJ1-2; D may be TRBD1 (5 bases). Germline V lookup: CDR1 MGHRA, CDR2 YSYEKL. The germline V and J ends were trimmed by 0 bases and 4 bases, with 12 bases remaining between them. The CDR3 has 15 residues. The chain's CDR3 is CASSQEWGNPYGYTF. Here the CDR3 DNA reads TGCGCCAGCAGCCAAGAGTGGGGGAATCCCTATGGCTACACCTTC.

The chain uses TRBV30 and TRBJ2-7; TRBD2 matches at 15 bases. Germline CDR1 and CDR2: GTSNPN and SVGIG (reference sequence). The CDR3 sequence is 16 residues long. J gave up 1 base and V 5 bases, and 6 bases lay outside the gene matches. This chain's CDR3 is CAWGTSGRTRSYEQYF. In DNA, the CDR3 is TGTGCCTGGGGGACTAGCGGGAGGACCAGATCCTACGAGCAGTACTTC.

This clone occurred a few times. The chain has TRBV21-1 and TRBJ2-3; the table's D call, TRBD1, was not checked against the DNA. TRBV21-1 is classified as a pseudogene. The CDR3 sequence is 15 residues long. CDR3 coding DNA: TGTGCCAGCAGCAAAGAGGGACAGGGGCCCGATACGCAGTATTTT. This gives the protein CASSKEGQGPDTQYF.